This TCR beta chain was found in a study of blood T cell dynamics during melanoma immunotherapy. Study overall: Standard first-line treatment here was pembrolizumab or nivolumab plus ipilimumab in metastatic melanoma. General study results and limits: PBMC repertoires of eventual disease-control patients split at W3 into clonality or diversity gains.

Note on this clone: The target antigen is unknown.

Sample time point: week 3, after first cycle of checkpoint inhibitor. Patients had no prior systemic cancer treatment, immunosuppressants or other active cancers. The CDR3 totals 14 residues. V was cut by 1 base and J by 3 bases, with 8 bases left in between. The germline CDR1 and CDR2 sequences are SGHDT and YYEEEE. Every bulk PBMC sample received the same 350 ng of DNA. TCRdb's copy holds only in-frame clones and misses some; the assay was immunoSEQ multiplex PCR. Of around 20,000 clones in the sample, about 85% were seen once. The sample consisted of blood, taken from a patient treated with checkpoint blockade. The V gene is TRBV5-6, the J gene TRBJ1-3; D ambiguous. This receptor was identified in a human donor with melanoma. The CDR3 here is CASSLLGYGNTIYF. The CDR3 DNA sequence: TGTGCCAGCAGCTTGTTGGGGTATGGAAACACCATATATTTT.